These 27 T cell receptor beta chains originate from one sample sequenced in a study of T-cell memory formation after mild COVID-19. One entry per CDR3 protein, called by TCRdb with MiXCR from the 5' RACE reads. The sample holds some 270,000 distinct CDR3 sequences, 15% seen once. The source material was PBMCs or a T cell subset sorted from them (not recorded which). The receptors were gathered from an adult woman who had mild COVID-19 (a few samples of this study predate the infection). Cell type and time point are not known.

V is TRBV7-9 and J is TRBJ2-6, with a tentative D call TRBD1 (5 bases). CDR1 and CDR2 (germline): SEHNR, FQNEAQ (reference sequence). This CDR3 has 14 residues. V gave up 4 bases and J gave up 5 bases, with 9 bases separating them. The CDR3 spells CASSSPGRANVLTF. CDR3 in DNA: TGTGCCAGCAGCTCGCCAGGGAGGGCCAACGTCCTGACTTTC.

The chain joins TRBV9 to TRBJ2-7; D gene uncertain. With 4 bases removed from V and 7 bases from J, the gap between germline ends came to 12 bases. Germline lookup yields CDR1 SGDLS and CDR2 YYNGEE. This CDR3 has 12 amino acids. The DNA for the CDR3 is TGTGCCAGCAGCTCACGGGTGGGAGAGCAGTACTTC. It encodes CASSSRVGEQYF.

This clonotype was counted at least ten times. The chain is built from TRBV4-1 and TRBJ2-1; D gene ambiguous. V lost 2 bases and J 5 bases, leaving 10 bases between the germline ends. Germline lookup yields CDR1 MGHRA and CDR2 YSYEKL. The CDR3 contains 14 residues. CDR3 in DNA: TGCGCCAGCAGCCAATCAGGAGTAAACAATGAGCAGTTCTTC. It encodes CASSQSGVNNEQFF.

This clonotype was counted a few times. The chain carries TRBV12-3 or TRBV12-4 and TRBJ2-1; D possibly corresponds to TRBD2 (5 bases). There are 18 residues in the CDR3. The V end lost 2 bases, the J end lost 1 base, and 18 bases lay between the germline ends. The CDR3 bases are TGTGCCAGCAGTTTAAAGCGGCGGATACAAGAATCCTACAATGAGCAGTTCTTC. It specifies CASSLKRRIQESYNEQFF.

The chain is built from TRBV11-3 and TRBJ2-1; perhaps D is TRBD1 or TRBD2 (5 bases each). This CDR3 has 14 amino acids. Germline CDR1 reads SGHNT; CDR2 reads YENEEA. Trimming took 0 bases from V and 9 from J, leaving 12 bases between them. The CDR3 bases are TGTGCCAGCAGCTTAGAGGGACCTAGGAGTGAGCAGTTCTTC. The encoded protein is CASSLEGPRSEQFF.

The gene calls are TRBV5-1 and TRBJ2-1; 7 bases are shared with TRBD2. Losses at the gene ends were 3 bases for V and 4 bases for J; bases not matched to a gene: 10. Germline loops: CDR1 SGHRS, CDR2 YFSETQ. The CDR3 has 16 residues. The CDR3 region has the DNA TGCGCCAGCAGCTCAACGGTGCGGGAGAGGTACAATGAGCAGTTCTTC. Translation: CASSSTVRERYNEQFF.

The rearrangement links TRBV20-1 to TRBJ1-1, with 8 positions matching TRBD1. The CDR3 sequence is 14 residues long. V dropped 6 bases and J dropped 7; count of bases not matched to a gene: 13. CDR1 DFQATT and CDR2 SNEGSKA come from the germline V gene (reference sequence). CDR3 nucleotides: TGCAGTGCCCTACGGACAGGGAGTCATAGTGAAGCTTTCTTT. Translating gives CSALRTGSHSEAFF.

V gene TRBV7-9 combines with J gene TRBJ1-1; 7 positions match TRBD1. V lost 6 bases and J lost 1; bases outside the gene matches: 23. The germline V gene encodes CDR1 SEHNR and CDR2 FQNEAQ (reference sequence). The CDR3 loop spans 20 amino acids. In DNA form, the CDR3 reads TGTGCCAGCAGTGTATCTAGGGCAGGGGGAGTTCGGATAGAGAACACTGAAGCTTTCTTT. Residues: CASSVSRAGGVRIENTEAFF. Full variable domain (missing parts from reference TRBV7-9 and TRBJ1-1): DTGVSQNPRHKITKRGQNVTFRCDPISEHNRLYWYRQTLGQGPEFLTYFQNEAQLEKSRLLSDRFSAERPKGSFSTLEIQRTEQGDSAMYLCASSVSRAGGVRIENTEAFFGQGTRLTVV.

This chain links TRBV20-1 with TRBJ2-4; D is ambiguous. This CDR3 is 18 amino acids long. Germline CDR1 is DFQATT and CDR2 is SNEGSKA (reference sequence). V lost 0 bases to trimming and J lost 2 bases, with 20 bases between them. The CDR3 sequence: CSARDFRFVCWTKNIQYF. The CDR3 coding sequence is TGCAGTGCTAGAGATTTTCGGTTCGTGTGTTGGACCAAAAACATTCAGTACTTC.

This clonotype was picked up many times. This chain uses TRBV24-1 with TRBJ1-2; D perhaps matches TRBD1 (5 bases). Germline-derived CDR1 and CDR2 are KGHDR and SFDVKD. V was shortened by 4 bases and J by 5 bases, with 13 bases between the two germline ends. The CDR3 runs to 14 residues. The CDR3 reads CATSEPGRPYGYTF. In DNA form, the CDR3 reads TGTGCCACCAGTGAACCGGGACGGCCATATGGCTACACCTTC.

The chain combines TRBV7-9 with TRBJ2-1; 7 nucleotides line up with TRBD2. The length of the CDR3 is 14 residues. CDR1 is SEHNR, CDR2 FQNEAQ, per germline (reference sequence). Trimming took 2 bases from V and 10 from J; bases not matched to a gene: 8. CDR3 sequence reads: CASSLRASGGEQFF. The DNA of the CDR3 is TGTGCCAGCAGCTTAAGGGCTAGCGGCGGGGAGCAGTTCTTC.

V and J are TRBV9 and TRBJ1-2; a possible D gene is TRBD1 (6 bases). Germline loops: CDR1 SGDLS, CDR2 YYNGEE. The CDR3 consists of 13 residues. V was clipped by 4 bases and J by 4 bases, with 11 bases between them. The CDR3 DNA reads as TGTGCCAGCAGCCCCGGGACAAGCTATGGCTACACCTTC. It translates to CASSPGTSYGYTF.

The gene calls are TRBV18 and TRBJ1-1, with TRBD1 matching 8 bases. This CDR3 spans 14 amino acids. V was pared by 5 bases and J by 4 bases, with 6 bases of the junction left unmatched. CDR1 is KGHSH and CDR2 is LQKENI in the germline V gene. CDR3 in DNA: TGTGCCAGCTCATCCGACAGGGGAAGCACTGAAGCTTTCTTT. Protein product: CASSSDRGSTEAFF.

This clonotype came up a few times. In nucleotides, the CDR3 is TGCGCCCGCCACTACTTAACGACAGTTCTTATCTCCTACAATGAGCAGTTCTTC. Its translation: CARHYLTTVLISYNEQFF. The rearrangement uses TRBV5-1 and TRBJ2-1, with D possibly being TRBD1 (5 bases). CDR1 is SGHRS, CDR2 YFSETQ, per germline. The CDR3 is made up of 18 amino acids. The ends were cut back, 10 bases at V and 0 bases at J, with 26 bases in the middle.

The J gene is TRBJ1-1, the V gene TRBV19, with a tentative D call TRBD1 (6 bases). The V gene's germline CDR1 is LNHDA and CDR2 SQIVND (reference sequence). There are 13 residues in the CDR3. With 4 bases removed from V and 8 bases from J, the gap between germline ends came to 14 bases. CDR3 DNA sequence: TGTGCCAGTAGTAGCTGGAATACAGGGGAAGCTTTCTTT. Its protein product is CASSSWNTGEAFF.

This chain joins TRBV18 and TRBJ1-2, with 7 bases lining up with TRBD1. Looked up from germline, CDR1 is KGHSH and CDR2 is LQKENI. With 5 bases clipped from V and 1 base from J, the junction kept 7 bases outside the gene matches. This CDR3 spans 15 amino acids. CDR3 DNA: TGTGCCAGCTCAGACGGACAGGTGCTTAACTATGGCTACACCTTC. Its protein product is CASSDGQVLNYGYTF.

This clonotype was observed many times. This chain joins TRBV9 and TRBJ2-5; 8 bases are a match to TRBD1. The V segment lost 4 bases and the J segment 3 bases; nucleotides outside the gene matches: 5. CDR1 SGDLS and CDR2 YYNGEE come from the germline V gene. CDR3 length equals 14 residues. The CDR3 protein is CASSPRQGKETQYF. As DNA, the CDR3 is TGTGCCAGCAGCCCTCGACAGGGGAAAGAGACCCAGTACTTC.

The V call is TRBV18, the J call TRBJ1-1; TRBD1 matches at 8 bases. J gave up 4 bases and V 5 bases, and 3 bases lay outside the gene matches. The CDR3 has 13 amino acids. CDR1 and CDR2 (germline): KGHSH, LQKENI. DNA for the CDR3: TGTGCCAGCTCAATAGACAGGGGCACTGAAGCTTTCTTT. It codes for CASSIDRGTEAFF.

This clonotype was seen more than once but under ten times. The V gene is TRBV24-1, the J gene TRBJ2-7, with D perhaps given as TRBD1 or TRBD2 (6 bases each). Trimming removed 6 bases at V and 1 base at J, with 9 bases between. Germline V gene sequence: CDR1 KGHDR, CDR2 SFDVKD. CDR3 length: 13 amino acids. CDR3 region: CATSSGASYEQYF. The CDR3 DNA is TGTGCCACCAGTTCGGGGGCTTCCTACGAGCAGTACTTC.

Only one count was recorded for this clonotype. This sequence joins TRBV6-5 and TRBJ2-3; a possible D gene is TRBD2 (7 bases). The V end lost 6 bases, the J end lost 5 bases, and 24 bases lay between the germline ends. In germline, CDR1 is MNHEY, CDR2 SVGAGI. CDR3 length: 17 amino acids. The CDR3 DNA is TGTGCCAGCAGGGAAGGGGGTATGGCGGGAGCGAGAGATACGCAGTATTTT. This codes for CASREGGMAGARDTQYF.

About this clonotype: Mismatch with germline at one junction end may stem from a read error. The CDR3 region is CASRLGESTDTQYF. For the CDR3, the DNA is TGTGCCAGCAGATTAGGGGAATCCACAGATACGCAGTATTTT. J is TRBJ2-3 and V is TRBV7-2; D possibly corresponds to TRBD1 (5 bases). CDR3 size: 14 residues. The germline CDR1 and CDR2 sequences are SGHTA and FQGNSA.

V is TRBV7-9 and J is TRBJ2-7; D is tentatively TRBD1 or TRBD2 (5 bases each). V was trimmed by 5 bases and J by 2 bases, leaving 13 bases between them. The germline V gene encodes CDR1 SEHNR and CDR2 FQNEAQ (reference sequence). This CDR3 comprises 14 residues. The CDR3 DNA follows: TGTGCCAGCAGCCCCGGGACGCCGACCTACGAGCAGTACTTC. Translating it yields CASSPGTPTYEQYF. Drawing the rest from reference TRBV7-9 and TRBJ2-7, the complete variable domain is DTGVSQNPRHKITKRGQNVTFRCDPISEHNRLYWYRQTLGQGPEFLTYFQNEAQLEKSRLLSDRFSAERPKGSFSTLEIQRTEQGDSAMYLCASSPGTPTYEQYFGPGTRLTVT.

This clonotype was picked up a small number of times. V gene TRBV5-1 combines with J gene TRBJ2-5, with D perhaps matching TRBD1 or TRBD2 (5 bases each). This CDR3 has 13 residues. V lost 5 bases and J lost 1, with 9 bases in between. The germline V gene has CDR1 SGHRS and CDR2 YFSETQ. The CDR3 is CASRMGPQETQYF. CDR3 bases: TGCGCCAGCAGAATGGGACCCCAAGAGACCCAGTACTTC.

The CDR3 loop is CSGTSGNTDTQYF. The CDR3 nucleotides read TGCAGTGGTACTAGCGGGAACACAGATACGCAGTATTTT. The chain links TRBV20-1 to TRBJ2-3, with TRBD2 identical over 10 bases. CDR1 is DFQATT, CDR2 SNEGSKA, per germline (reference sequence). This CDR3 spans 13 amino acids. J was trimmed by 2 bases and V by 7 bases; bases with no gene match: 3.

The gene calls are TRBV15 and TRBJ2-4, with a weak D call TRBD2 (6 bases). Germline CDR1 LNHNV, CDR2 YYDKDF (reference sequence). The V and J ends lost 5 bases and 6 bases respectively, with 17 bases between them. This CDR3 comprises 15 residues. The CDR3 loop is CATSDARERGNIQYF. The CDR3 DNA is TGTGCCACCAGCGATGCCCGGGAGAGAGGAAACATTCAGTACTTC.

Concerning this clonotype: Germline and junction disagree at one end, which may indicate a read error. The V call is TRBV5-1, the J call TRBJ1-2; 8 bases fit TRBD1. The germline CDR1 and CDR2 sequences are SGHRS and YFSETQ. The CDR3 covers 13 residues. In nucleotides, the CDR3 is TGCGCCATCAGCTTAACAGGGGGGTATGGCTACACCTTC. This sequence encodes CAISLTGGYGYTF.

This clonotype has more than one count but fewer than ten. This chain links TRBV12-3 or TRBV12-4 with TRBJ2-7; no definite D call. The V gene lost 6 bases and the J gene lost 6 bases, with 12 bases spanning the gap. The CDR3 has 12 amino acids. In DNA form, the CDR3 reads TGTGCCAGCAGCCGCAGCCGTGTCGAGCAGTACTTC. Protein: CASSRSRVEQYF.